Sequencing of this TCR beta chain was carried out in a study of tumor and adjacent non-tumor tissue in lung cancer. The template was RNA from unsorted bulk tissue. The library came from three nested PCR rounds adapted from ARM-PCR protocols. TCRdb passed the multiplex PCR reads through MiXCR, listing each CDR3 protein once. The sample shows just over 200,000 distinct CDR3 sequences, about two thirds of them seen only once. There are 19 residues in the CDR3. With 7 bases clipped from V and 0 bases from J, the junction kept 15 bases outside the gene matches. CDR1 is SQVTM and CDR2 is ANQGSEA in the germline V gene.

This TCR was recovered from a man in his fifties or sixties with non-small cell lung cancer. Sequenced input: lung tumor tissue. The genes are TRBV29-1 and TRBJ2-6; 10 bases align to TRBD1. CDR3 sequence: CSARTMTGGLHSGANVLTF. CDR3 DNA sequence: TGCAGCGCACGCACTATGACAGGGGGCTTACACTCTGGGGCCAACGTCCTGACTTTC.